A selection of T cell receptor beta chains follows, all from one sample in a study of CD8+CD57+ T cells in acquired aplastic anemia. TCRdb re-called the reads with MiXCR, one entry per CDR3 protein. The sample comprises under 200,000 distinct CDR3 sequences, 71% of which are singletons, and around 45% rests with the top ten. Sequencing input: sorted CD4+, CD8+, or CD8+CD57+ T cells (not recorded which) from PBMCs. The receptors derive from a human donor with aplastic anemia. Both conserved end residues are part of each CDR3. Each record gives: D gene, clone size, J gene, V gene, CDR3 protein, CDR3 DNA. A D gene is named only where the DNA matches it firmly. Size tells how often a clone was seen (once, few, many) or the class of an expanded clone, and some rows leave it out.

D: NA; size: NA; J: TRBJ2-5; V: TRBV7-3; CDR3: CASSPTGLSQETQYF; DNA: TGTGCCAGCAGCCCTACGGGACTGAGCCAAGAGACCCAGTACTTC
D: NA; size: NA; J: TRBJ2-1; V: TRBV10-1; CDR3: CASRYSGRGEQFF; DNA: TGCGCCAGCAGATATTCAGGGCGGGGTGAGCAGTTCTTC
D: NA; size: NA; J: TRBJ2-5; V: TRBV7-2; CDR3: CASNGRNQETQYF; DNA: TGTGCCAGCAACGGACGGAACCAAGAGACCCAGTACTTC
D: NA; size: few; J: TRBJ2-1; V: TRBV20-1; CDR3: CSAKAQGGQFF; DNA: TGCAGTGCTAAGGCCCAGGGAGGGCAGTTCTTC
D: NA; size: NA; J: TRBJ2-5; V: TRBV11-2; CDR3: CASRSVGETQYF; DNA: TGTGCCAGCAGATCAGTAGGGGAGACCCAGTACTTC
D: NA; size: NA; J: TRBJ2-7; V: TRBV7-7; CDR3: CASSQGKIYEQYF; DNA: TGTGCTAGTTCACAGGGTAAAATCTACGAGCAGTACTTC
D: NA; size: few; J: TRBJ2-1; V: TRBV7-9; CDR3: CASSPFNEQFF; DNA: TGTGCCAGCAGCCCCTTCAATGAGCAGTTCTTC
D: TRBD2; size: NA; J: TRBJ2-3; V: TRBV7-9; CDR3: CASSYLSGGRTDTQYF; DNA: TGTGCCAGCAGCTACTTATCGGGGGGGCGCACAGATACGCAGTATTTT
D: NA; size: NA; J: TRBJ1-5; V: TRBV15; CDR3: CATSRGRGGSSNQPQHF; DNA: TGTGCCACCAGCAGAGGTAGGGGGGGATCGAGCAATCAGCCCCAGCATTTT
D: TRBD1; size: NA; J: TRBJ1-5; V: TRBV2; CDR3: CASSEYGQAYQPQHF; DNA: TGTGCCAGCAGTGAATATGGACAGGCATATCAGCCCCAGCATTTT
D: NA; size: NA; J: TRBJ2-2; V: TRBV10-3; CDR3: CAISGGAIGELFF; DNA: TGTGCCATCAGTGGGGGGGCGATCGGGGAGCTGTTTTTT
D: TRBD2; size: NA; J: TRBJ2-7; V: TRBV5-1; CDR3: CASSLEGWQRERYEQYF; DNA: TGCGCCAGCAGCTTGGAAGGTTGGCAGCGGGAGAGGTACGAGCAGTACTTC
D: TRBD2; size: NA; J: TRBJ2-7; V: TRBV20-1; CDR3: CSARELARYEQYF; DNA: TGCAGTGCTAGAGAACTAGCGCGCTACGAGCAGTACTTC
D: NA; size: NA; J: TRBJ2-7; V: TRBV9; CDR3: CASSEGGYEQYF; DNA: TGTGCCAGCAGCGAGGGCGGGTACGAGCAGTACTTC
D: NA; size: NA; J: TRBJ1-4; V: TRBV28; CDR3: CASSLRQTFATNEKLFF; DNA: TGTGCCAGCAGTTTACGGCAGACATTTGCAACTAATGAAAAACTGTTTTTT
D: TRBD2; size: NA; J: TRBJ2-1; V: TRBV6-6; CDR3: CASSRTSGGAGEQFF; DNA: TGTGCCAGCAGTCGGACTAGCGGGGGGGCCGGTGAGCAGTTCTTC
D: TRBD1; size: NA; J: TRBJ2-7; V: TRBV7-2; CDR3: CASSSIDRGVYEQYF; DNA: TGTGCCAGCAGTTCCATTGACAGGGGGGTCTACGAGCAGTACTTC
D: TRBD2; size: NA; J: TRBJ2-1; V: TRBV7-9; CDR3: CASSLGGAGQQFF; DNA: TGTGCCAGCAGCTTGGGAGGAGCGGGACAGCAGTTCTTC
D: TRBD2; size: NA; J: TRBJ2-7; V: TRBV7-6; CDR3: CASSPNSGPSSYEQYF; DNA: TGTGCCAGCAGCCCCAATAGCGGGCCAAGCTCCTACGAGCAGTACTTC
D: NA; size: NA; J: TRBJ1-5; V: TRBV5-1; CDR3: CASSWGGKNQPQHF; DNA: TGCGCCAGCAGCTGGGGGGGCAAAAATCAGCCCCAGCATTTT
D: TRBD1; size: once; J: TRBJ1-1; V: TRBV12-3/TRBV12-4; CDR3: CASSITTGGSEAFF; DNA: TGTGCCAGCAGTATAACGACAGGGGGTTCTGAAGCTTTCTTT
D: NA; size: NA; J: TRBJ2-7; V: TRBV19; CDR3: CASSISSQPSYEQYF; DNA: TGTGCCAGTAGTATCTCAAGTCAACCTTCCTACGAGCAGTACTTC
D: TRBD1; size: NA; J: TRBJ1-4; V: TRBV29-1; CDR3: CSVERQGAYEKLFF; DNA: TGCAGCGTTGAAAGGCAGGGGGCTTATGAAAAACTGTTTTTT
D: TRBD1; size: NA; J: TRBJ1-1; V: TRBV5-1; CDR3: CASGQGGTEAFF; DNA: TGTGCCAGTGGACAGGGTGGCACTGAAGCTTTCTTT